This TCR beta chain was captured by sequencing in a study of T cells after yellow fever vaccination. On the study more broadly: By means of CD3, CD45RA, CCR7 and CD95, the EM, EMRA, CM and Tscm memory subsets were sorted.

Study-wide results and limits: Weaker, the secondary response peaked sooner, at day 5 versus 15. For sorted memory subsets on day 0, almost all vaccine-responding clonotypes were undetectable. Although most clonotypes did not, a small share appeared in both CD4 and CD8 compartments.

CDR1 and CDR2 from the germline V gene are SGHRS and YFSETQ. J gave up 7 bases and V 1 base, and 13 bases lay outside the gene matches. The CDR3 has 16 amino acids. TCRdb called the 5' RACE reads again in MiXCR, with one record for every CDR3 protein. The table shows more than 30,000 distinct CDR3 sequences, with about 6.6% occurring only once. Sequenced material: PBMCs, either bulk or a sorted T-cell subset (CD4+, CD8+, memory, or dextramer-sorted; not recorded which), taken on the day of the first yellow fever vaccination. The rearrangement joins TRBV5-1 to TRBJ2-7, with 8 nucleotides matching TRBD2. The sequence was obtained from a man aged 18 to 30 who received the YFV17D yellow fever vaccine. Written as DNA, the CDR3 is TGCGCCAGCAGCTTGAGGGGTAGCGGGGTCCTCGGGGAGCAGTACTTC. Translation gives CASSLRGSGVLGEQYF.